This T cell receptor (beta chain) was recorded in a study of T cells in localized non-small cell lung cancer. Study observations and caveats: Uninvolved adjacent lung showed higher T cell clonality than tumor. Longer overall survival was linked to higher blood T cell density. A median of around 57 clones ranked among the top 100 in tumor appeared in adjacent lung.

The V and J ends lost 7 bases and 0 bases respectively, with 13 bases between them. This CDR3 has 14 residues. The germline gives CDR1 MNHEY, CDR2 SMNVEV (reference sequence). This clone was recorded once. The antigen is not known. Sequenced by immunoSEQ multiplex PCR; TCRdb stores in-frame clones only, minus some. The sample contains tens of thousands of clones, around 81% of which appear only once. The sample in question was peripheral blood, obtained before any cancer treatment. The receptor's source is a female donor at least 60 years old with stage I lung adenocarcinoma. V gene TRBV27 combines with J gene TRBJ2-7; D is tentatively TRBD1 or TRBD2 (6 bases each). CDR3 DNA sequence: TGTGCCAGCAAACTCGGGGGCAACTCCTACGAGCAGTACTTC. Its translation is CASKLGGNSYEQYF.